These 26 T cell receptor beta chains came from one sample sequenced in a study of shared clonotypes between healthy human individuals. Clones were sequenced by immunoSEQ multiplex PCR, and TCRdb holds only the in-frame ones, with some missing. The data hold 2 million to 2.5 million clones, with roughly 95% observed a single time. Sequenced input: naive CD4+ T cells sorted from blood. Subset reported: CD45RA+ positively selected. The receptors were gathered from a man younger than 35 in good health.

The V gene is TRBV28, the J gene TRBJ2-4, with D possibly matching TRBD1 (6 bases). CDR3 size: 16 residues. Per the germline V gene, CDR1 is MDHEN and CDR2 is SYDVKM. V was pared by 5 bases and J by 0 bases, with 14 bases between. CDR3 in amino acids: CASSPGQTIAKNIQYF. In DNA form, the CDR3 reads TGTGCCAGCAGTCCTGGACAGACCATAGCCAAAAACATTCAGTACTTC.

This chain links TRBV30 with TRBJ1-1; tentative D call: TRBD1 (6 bases). The CDR3 runs to 16 residues. Germline CDR1 is GTSNPN and CDR2 is SVGIG (reference sequence). Trimming removed 0 bases at V and 0 bases at J, with 14 bases between. CDR3 region: CAWSVSSDSLNTEAFF. The DNA of the CDR3 is TGTGCCTGGAGTGTAAGCTCGGACAGCCTGAACACTGAAGCTTTCTTT.

The CDR3 bases are TGTGCCAGCAGGGCGACAATTACTGGAAACACCATATATTTT. This encodes CASRATITGNTIYF. This chain joins TRBV6-5 and TRBJ1-3, with D unresolved. Germline CDR1 reads MNHEY; CDR2 reads SVGAGI. Trimming took 6 bases from V and 2 from J, leaving 11 bases between them. CDR3 size: 14 residues.

This chain uses TRBV4-3 with TRBJ1-2; no firm D call. Trimming removed 0 bases from V and 3 bases from J, with 11 bases in between. Germline CDR1 and CDR2: LGHNA and YSLEER. The CDR3 is 15 amino acids. This CDR3 is CASSQDLTSYYGYTF. The CDR3, as DNA: TGCGCCAGCAGCCAAGATCTGACCAGTTACTATGGCTACACCTTC.

This rearrangement joins TRBV19 to TRBJ2-4; D is undetermined. The CDR3 is made up of 11 amino acids. The V and J ends lost 4 bases and 4 bases respectively, with 2 bases between them. Germline V gives CDR1 LNHDA, CDR2 SQIVND (reference sequence). As DNA, the CDR3 is TGTGCCAGTAGTACTAAAAACATTCAGTACTTC. This encodes CASSTKNIQYF. The entire variable domain, with the rest obtained from reference TRBV19 and TRBJ2-4, is as follows: DGGITQSPKYLFRKEGQNVTLSCEQNLNHDAMYWYRQDPGQGLRLIYYSQIVNDFQKGDIAEGYSVSREKKESFPLTVTSAQKNPTAFYLCASSTKNIQYFGAGTRLSVL.

The chain joins TRBV19 to TRBJ2-3, with D maybe TRBD2 (5 bases). Trimming shortened V by 6 bases and J by 0 bases, and 7 bases separated the two germline ends. The CDR3 extends over 13 amino acids. CDR1 and CDR2 (germline): LNHDA, SQIVND (reference sequence). Here the CDR3 DNA reads TGTGCCAGTAGGACTACAAGCACAGATACGCAGTATTTT. Translation: CASRTTSTDTQYF.

This rearrangement joins TRBV5-1 to TRBJ2-3; D may correspond to TRBD1 or TRBD2 (7 bases each). The CDR3 covers 17 residues. From germline, CDR1 is SGHRS and CDR2 YFSETQ. The germline V and J ends were trimmed by 1 base and 1 base, with 16 bases remaining between them. The DNA for the CDR3 is TGCGCCAGCAGCTTGTCTGGGAGGGGGCGAGGCACAGATACGCAGTATTTT. It codes for CASSLSGRGRGTDTQYF. The entire variable domain, with the rest obtained from reference TRBV5-1 and TRBJ2-3, is as follows: KAGVTQTPRYLIKTRGQQVTLSCSPISGHRSVSWYQQTPGQGLQFLFEYFSETQRNKGNFPGRFSGRQFSNSRSEMNVSTLELGDSALYLCASSLSGRGRGTDTQYFGPGTRLTVL.

This clone has just a few counts. The chain carries TRBV27 and TRBJ1-5; D might be TRBD1 (6 bases). Germline CDR1 MNHEY, CDR2 SMNVEV (reference sequence). V gave up 6 bases and J gave up 4 bases, with 10 bases separating them. The CDR3 loop spans 13 amino acids. CDR3 residues: CASSPGVNQPQHF. Here the CDR3 DNA reads TGTGCCAGCAGCCCAGGGGTGAATCAGCCCCAGCATTTT.

The V gene is TRBV30, the J gene TRBJ1-1; no reliable D call. The ends were cut back, 0 bases at V and 1 base at J, with 9 bases in the middle. Germline V lookup: CDR1 GTSNPN, CDR2 SVGIG (reference sequence). The CDR3 extends over 14 amino acids. This chain's CDR3 is CAWSVQSGNTEAFF. In nucleotides, the CDR3 is TGTGCCTGGAGTGTACAGTCGGGGAACACTGAAGCTTTCTTT.

The chain employs TRBV6-1 and TRBJ2-1, with 9 bases lining up with TRBD1. Looked up from germline, CDR1 is MNHNS and CDR2 is SASEGT. The CDR3 spans 13 residues. With V trimmed by 5 bases and J by 10 bases, 6 bases remained unmatched. CDR3 sequence: CASSWTGAREQFF. The DNA for the CDR3 is TGTGCCAGCAGTTGGACAGGGGCGAGAGAGCAGTTCTTC.

Remarks on this clone: This CDR3 is also generated by other DNA sequences in the sample. V is TRBV5-1 and J is TRBJ1-1, with D possibly matching TRBD1 (6 bases). Germline V gives CDR1 SGHRS, CDR2 YFSETQ. Deletions cut 1 base from V and 1 base from J, with 11 bases between. The CDR3 has 15 residues. The CDR3 DNA follows: TGCGCCAGCAGCTTGCAAGGCAGGGGGAACACTGAAGCTTTCTTT. Translated: CASSLQGRGNTEAFF.

V is TRBV5-1 and J is TRBJ2-1; 7 nucleotides line up with TRBD2. Germline V gene data show CDR1 as SGHRS and CDR2 as YFSETQ. The CDR3 runs 18 residues. J gave up 0 bases and V 0 bases, and 9 bases lay outside the gene matches. The CDR3 DNA sequence: TGCGCCAGCAGCTTGGAGGGGTCAGCGGGAAGCTCCTACAATGAGCAGTTCTTC. Translating gives CASSLEGSAGSSYNEQFF.

As for this clone: Additional DNA sequences in this sample encode the identical CDR3. This chain connects TRBV18 to TRBJ2-7; TRBD2 agrees at 11 bases. The V and J ends lost 3 bases and 4 bases, in that order; junction bases with no gene match: 2. In germline, CDR1 is KGHSH, CDR2 LQKENI. The CDR3 runs to 14 residues. The CDR3 DNA reads as TGTGCCAGCTCACCTCTAGCGGGAGGTTACGAGCAGTACTTC. It codes for CASSPLAGGYEQYF.

V is TRBV10-3 and J is TRBJ1-1; D unclear. Between the trimmed V and J ends, which lost 2 bases and 0 bases, there was a span of 7 bases. Germline CDR1 ENHRY, CDR2 SYGVKD. This CDR3 is built from 14 residues. The CDR3 here is CAISEVSLNTEAFF. The DNA of the CDR3 is TGTGCCATCAGTGAGGTCAGCTTGAACACTGAAGCTTTCTTT.

This sequence joins TRBV30 and TRBJ1-1; D is ambiguous. V dropped 0 bases and J dropped 1 base, with 9 bases sitting between them. Germline V gene lookup returns CDR1 GTSNPN and CDR2 SVGIG (reference sequence). The CDR3 covers 14 residues. CDR3 amino acids: CAWSVTDWNTEAFF. The CDR3 nucleotides are TGTGCCTGGAGTGTAACAGATTGGAACACTGAAGCTTTCTTT.

This chain links TRBV18 with TRBJ2-5; a possible D gene is TRBD2 (6 bases). The CDR3 extends over 14 amino acids. Germline V gives CDR1 KGHSH, CDR2 LQKENI. V shed 4 bases and J shed 2 bases, with 11 bases lying between them. For the CDR3, the DNA is TGTGCCAGCTCACTGGGACTCGAACAAGAGACCCAGTACTTC. This translates into CASSLGLEQETQYF.

CDR3 nucleotides: TGTGCCAGCAGCCAGACACCGGAGGGCCGCGACATTCAGTACTTC. Amino acid sequence: CASSQTPEGRDIQYF. The rearrangement links TRBV11-2 to TRBJ2-4, with a weak D call TRBD2 (6 bases). CDR1 and CDR2 from the germline V gene are SGHAT and FQNNGV. This CDR3 has 15 residues. V lost 5 bases to trimming and J lost 8 bases, with 19 bases between them.

This chain joins TRBV4-1 and TRBJ2-7; TRBD1 agrees at 9 bases. This CDR3 comprises 17 residues. V trimming: 1 base; J trimming: 0 bases; junction bases outside the gene matches: 7. CDR1 and CDR2 (germline): MGHRA, YSYEKL. The DNA for the CDR3 is TGCGCCAGCAGCCAAGGAACCGGGACAGGGAGCTCCTACGAGCAGTACTTC. Encoded protein: CASSQGTGTGSSYEQYF.

This chain joins TRBV9 and TRBJ1-6, with a weak D call TRBD1 (5 bases). Looked up from germline, CDR1 is SGDLS and CDR2 is YYNGEE. The CDR3 covers 14 residues. The germline V and J ends were trimmed by 2 bases and 7 bases, with 10 bases remaining between them. The CDR3 nucleotides read TGTGCCAGCAGCGTGGGAGGGGAGAATTCACCCCTCCACTTT. This encodes CASSVGGENSPLHF. Looking up the rest from reference TRBV9 and TRBJ1-6 gives the full variable domain: DSGVTQTPKHLITATGQRVTLRCSPRSGDLSVYWYQQSLDQGLQFLIQYYNGEERAKGNILERFSAQQFPDLHSELNLSSLELGDSALYFCASSVGGENSPLHFGNGTRLTVT.

As to this clone: The sample contains more than one DNA sequence encoding this CDR3. The rearrangement links TRBV30 to TRBJ1-1; TRBD1 matches 7 bases. The CDR3 consists of 13 residues. V was pared by 4 bases and J by 2 bases, with 4 bases of the junction left unmatched. Germline CDR1 GTSNPN, CDR2 SVGIG (reference sequence). CDR3 residues: CAWIRQGNTEAFF. CDR3 nucleotides: TGTGCCTGGATCCGACAGGGTAACACTGAAGCTTTCTTT.

This chain joins TRBV2 and TRBJ1-2; D possibly corresponds to TRBD1 (5 bases). Per the germline V gene, CDR1 is SNHLY and CDR2 is FYNNEI. This CDR3 has 15 residues. Deletions cut 2 bases from V and 0 bases from J, with 10 bases between. The CDR3 sequence: CASSEKGTSNYGYTF. CDR3 in DNA: TGTGCCAGCAGTGAAAAAGGGACTTCTAACTATGGCTACACCTTC.

The chain has TRBV2 and TRBJ1-1; D possibly corresponds to TRBD1 (6 bases). The germline V gene has CDR1 SNHLY and CDR2 FYNNEI. The V end was cut by 1 base, the J end by 0 bases, with 9 bases between. This CDR3 comprises 15 residues. DNA for the CDR3: TGTGCCAGCAGTGAAGAGGGGGGGGTGAACACTGAAGCTTTCTTT. Translated, it gives CASSEEGGVNTEAFF. The whole variable domain, filled in from reference TRBV2 and TRBJ1-1, reads EPEVTQTPSHQVTQMGQEVILRCVPISNHLYFYWYRQILGQKVEFLVSFYNNEISEKSEIFDDQFSVERPDGSNFTLKIRSTKLEDSAMYFCASSEEGGVNTEAFFGQGTRLTVV.

The V call is TRBV19, the J call TRBJ2-7; 9 positions match TRBD2. Germline V gene sequence: CDR1 LNHDA, CDR2 SQIVND (reference sequence). Unmatched junction bases numbered 9, after V lost 8 bases and J lost 4 bases. The CDR3 extends over 14 amino acids. CDR3 residues: CASSGGLAPYEQYF. CDR3 sequence (DNA): TGTGCCAGTTCGGGAGGACTAGCGCCTTACGAGCAGTACTTC.

This sequence joins TRBV5-6 and TRBJ1-2, with TRBD1 identical over 9 bases. V lost 2 bases and J lost 3; bases outside the gene matches: 5. Germline lookup yields CDR1 SGHDT and CDR2 YYEEEE. The CDR3 consists of 15 residues. CDR3 bases: TGTGCCAGCAGCTTATCAACAGGGGGCGACTATGGCTACACCTTC. It is translated as CASSLSTGGDYGYTF.

This rearrangement joins TRBV2 to TRBJ1-2; TRBD1 is a possible D gene (6 bases). The CDR3 is 15 residues long. Trimming stripped 6 bases from V and 8 bases from J, with 22 bases between. Germline V gives CDR1 SNHLY, CDR2 FYNNEI. As DNA, the CDR3 is TGTGCCAGCAGACGTTTCGAACAGGGTTCGTTAGGCTACACCTTC. Translation gives CASRRFEQGSLGYTF.

The chain carries TRBV27 and TRBJ1-6; D call uncertain. Trimming pared 4 bases from V and 1 base from J, leaving 8 bases between. Germline V gene lookup returns CDR1 MNHEY and CDR2 SMNVEV (reference sequence). The CDR3 totals 15 residues. The CDR3 loop is CASSSFLSYNSPLHF. CDR3 bases: TGTGCCAGCAGTTCCTTTCTTTCCTATAATTCACCCCTCCACTTT.